These 27 T cell receptor beta chains share one sample of origin, sequenced in a study of blood T cell repertoires in COVID-19. Measured with immunoSEQ multiplex PCR; TCRdb has only the in-frame clones, and not every one. The top ten hold about 3% of the sample, which has about 400,000 clones, 85% to 90% seen once. The source material was peripheral blood. These receptors all stem from a human donor in a cohort sampled during active COVID-19.

The chain links TRBV5-6 to TRBJ2-7, with 10 bases lining up with TRBD1. The CDR3 is 16 residues long. CDR1 and CDR2 from the germline V gene are SGHDT and YYEEEE. Trimming cost V 8 bases and J 3 bases; bases outside gene matches: 14. This CDR3 is CARLGGQGPKYYEQYF. The CDR3 bases are TGTGCCAGGTTGGGGGGACAGGGGCCTAAATACTACGAGCAGTACTTC.

The chain carries TRBV4-1 and TRBJ2-3; 7 bases agree with TRBD1. Germline V gene data show CDR1 as MGHRA and CDR2 as YSYEKL. Germline trimming cut 1 base from V and 3 bases from J; bases unmatched to any gene: 7. The CDR3 runs to 16 residues. CDR3: CASSQARTGETDTQYF. The CDR3 nucleotides are TGCGCCAGCAGCCAAGCCCGGACAGGCGAAACAGATACGCAGTATTTT.

With respect to this clone: Other nucleotide sequences from this sample produce the same CDR3. The V gene is TRBV7-3, the J gene TRBJ1-1, with D possibly matching TRBD1 (5 bases). Trimming took off 0 bases at V and 4 bases at J, with 9 bases between the two ends. The CDR3 has 14 residues. In germline, CDR1 is SGHTA, CDR2 FQGTGA. The chain's CDR3 is CASSLTSGGTEAFF. In DNA form, the CDR3 reads TGTGCCAGCAGCTTAACTTCGGGGGGCACTGAAGCTTTCTTT. Filled out from reference TRBV7-3 and TRBJ1-1, the complete variable domain reads GAGVSQTPSNKVTEKGKYVELRCDPISGHTALYWYRQSLGQGPEFLIYFQGTGAADDSGLPNDRFFAVRPEGSVSTLKIQRTERGDSAVYLCASSLTSGGTEAFFGQGTRLTVV.

CDR3 coding DNA: TGCGCCAGCAGCTTTTATTCTAGCGGGGAGGGCGAAGAGACCCAGTACTTC. As protein: CASSFYSSGEGEETQYF. V is TRBV5-1 and J is TRBJ2-5, with 9 positions matching TRBD2. V lost 2 bases to trimming and J lost 3 bases; unmatched junction nucleotides: 11. The CDR3 consists of 17 residues. Germline V CDR1 and CDR2: SGHRS, YFSETQ.

The table lists this clone with a count of one. The chain joins TRBV27 to TRBJ2-7; 11 nucleotides align to TRBD1. Germline V gives CDR1 MNHEY, CDR2 SMNVEV (reference sequence). The CDR3 contains 16 residues. V lost 9 bases and J lost 6; bases outside the gene matches: 16. This CDR3 is CASKTNRDRGNREQYF. DNA of the CDR3: TGTGCCAGTAAAACGAACCGGGACAGGGGGAATCGCGAGCAGTACTTC.

The chain links TRBV27 to TRBJ2-5; TRBD2 agrees at 7 bases. CDR1 and CDR2 (germline): MNHEY, SMNVEV (reference sequence). V shed 5 bases and J 3 bases; nucleotides not matched to a gene: 9. The CDR3 loop spans 15 amino acids. The CDR3 DNA is TGTGCCAGCAGTGAGACTGGCGGGGGAGAAGAGACCCAGTACTTC. Translated, it gives CASSETGGGEETQYF.

This clone was recorded only once. The V call is TRBV11-2, the J call TRBJ1-6; no reliable D call. Germline V gene sequence: CDR1 SGHAT, CDR2 FQNNGV. V was pared by 0 bases and J by 10 bases, with 19 bases between. There are 17 residues in the CDR3. This chain's CDR3 is CASSLDPAPGIGSPLHF. CDR3 coding DNA: TGTGCCAGCAGCTTAGATCCCGCGCCAGGAATTGGCTCACCCCTCCACTTT. The full variable domain, with the rest looked up from reference TRBV11-2 and TRBJ1-6, is EAGVAQSPRYKIIEKRQSVAFWCNPISGHATLYWYQQILGQGPKLLIQFQNNGVVDDSQLPKDRFSAERLKGVDSTLKIQPAKLEDSAVYLCASSLDPAPGIGSPLHFGNGTRLTVT.

The chain combines TRBV6-5 with TRBJ2-1, with TRBD1 as a possible D gene (5 bases). The ends were cut back, 2 bases at V and 1 base at J, with 9 bases in the middle. Germline lookup yields CDR1 MNHEY and CDR2 SVGAGI. The CDR3 extends over 15 amino acids. CDR3 in DNA: TGTGCCAGCAGTTACGGGGCAGCTTCCTACAATGAGCAGTTCTTC. It is translated as CASSYGAASYNEQFF.

The chain carries TRBV6-5 and TRBJ2-5, with 11 bases lining up with TRBD2. CDR1 MNHEY and CDR2 SVGAGI come from the germline V gene. Trimming took 6 bases from V and 0 from J; bases not matched to a gene: 3. The CDR3 covers 15 residues. CDR3 sequence: CASRIAGGYQETQYF. CDR3 bases: TGTGCCAGCAGAATAGCGGGGGGGTACCAAGAGACCCAGTACTTC.

J is TRBJ1-5 and V is TRBV7-8; TRBD1 is a possible D gene (6 bases). CDR3 size: 14 residues. The germline V gene has CDR1 SGHVS and CDR2 FQNEAQ. Trimming stripped 5 bases from V and 5 bases from J, with 13 bases between. The DNA of the CDR3 is TGTGCCAGCAGCGCCAGGGGACCCCATCAGCCCCAGCATTTT. This encodes CASSARGPHQPQHF. Looking up the rest from reference TRBV7-8 and TRBJ1-5 gives the full variable domain: GAGVSQSPRYKVAKRGQDVALRCDPISGHVSLFWYQQALGQGPEFLTYFQNEAQLDKSGLPSDRFFAERPEGSVSTLKIQRTQQEDSAVYLCASSARGPHQPQHFGDGTRLSIL.

The chain recombines TRBV10-3 with TRBJ2-1; 12 bases are shared with TRBD1. The V gene's germline CDR1 is ENHRY and CDR2 SYGVKD. This CDR3 spans 19 amino acids. Unmatched junction bases numbered 10, after V lost 4 bases and J lost 0 bases. The CDR3 spells CAISVWDRGRGSSYNEQFF. CDR3 sequence (DNA): TGTGCCATCAGTGTTTGGGACAGGGGGCGTGGGTCCTCCTACAATGAGCAGTTCTTC.

This clone appeared a single time. The J gene is TRBJ2-2, the V gene TRBV27; 7 nucleotides agree with TRBD1. The trim removed 8 bases at V and 7 bases at J, leaving 10 bases unmatched. This CDR3 has 14 amino acids. Germline loops: CDR1 MNHEY, CDR2 SMNVEV (reference sequence). The CDR3 region is CASGRDSWIGELFF. The CDR3, as DNA: TGTGCCAGCGGCAGGGACAGTTGGATCGGGGAGCTGTTTTTT.

The V and J genes are TRBV30 and TRBJ1-2; a weak D match, TRBD1 (6 bases). V was clipped by 1 base and J by 4 bases, with 13 bases between them. The CDR3 runs to 14 residues. The germline V gene encodes CDR1 GTSNPN and CDR2 SVGIG (reference sequence). The CDR3 nucleotides read TGTGCCTGGAGTGCGGACAGTTCCTCCTATGGCTACACCTTC. Its translation: CAWSADSSSYGYTF. The complete variable domain, with remaining parts taken from reference TRBV30 and TRBJ1-2, reads SQTIHQWPATLVQPVGSPLSLECTVEGTSNPNLYWYRQAAGRGLQLLFYSVGIGQISSEVPQNLSASRPQDRQFILSSKKLLLSDSGFYLCAWSADSSSYGYTFGSGTRLTVV.

The chain couples TRBV6-6 to TRBJ1-5; no definite D call. Trimming removed 4 bases from V and 0 bases from J, with 4 bases in between. This CDR3 region has 13 residues. CDR1 and CDR2 from the germline V gene are MNHNY and SVGAGI (reference sequence). The DNA of the CDR3 is TGTGCCAGCAGTTCAAATAGCAATCAGCCCCAGCATTTT. Residues: CASSSNSNQPQHF.

This clone was picked up one time. The rearrangement joins TRBV28 to TRBJ1-5; D might be TRBD1 (5 bases). The V gene's germline CDR1 is MDHEN and CDR2 SYDVKM. Trimming took 5 bases from V and 7 from J, leaving 18 bases between them. CDR3 size: 15 residues. The CDR3 sequence: CASSLRTKGLQPQHF. The CDR3, as DNA: TGTGCCAGCAGTCTGAGGACAAAAGGTTTACAGCCCCAGCATTTT.

V gene TRBV10-3 combines with J gene TRBJ2-7; 8 bases are a match to TRBD2. This CDR3 is 15 amino acids long. The junction had 7 bases not matched to a gene; V was cut back by 3 bases and J by 3 bases. The germline CDR1 and CDR2 sequences are ENHRY and SYGVKD. The CDR3 protein is CAISDLGRGGYEQYF. The CDR3 DNA reads TGTGCCATCAGTGACCTCGGTCGGGGGGGCTACGAGCAGTACTTC.

The chain links TRBV30 to TRBJ2-1; 9 bases fit TRBD2. V shed 0 bases and J 7 bases; nucleotides not matched to a gene: 16. CDR1 and CDR2 (germline): GTSNPN, SVGIG (reference sequence). The CDR3 is made up of 18 amino acids. CDR3 region: CAWSVSRRYAGGKNEQFF. CDR3 bases: TGTGCCTGGAGTGTATCGAGGCGGTACGCGGGGGGGAAGAATGAGCAGTTCTTC.

V gene TRBV27 combines with J gene TRBJ2-1; 7 bases fit TRBD1. V was pared by 6 bases and J by 0 bases, with 8 bases of the junction left unmatched. Germline values: CDR1 MNHEY, CDR2 SMNVEV (reference sequence). The CDR3 covers 16 residues. CDR3 nucleotide sequence: TGTGCCAGCAGCCCTAGGGGGCCGGTCTCCTACAATGAGCAGTTCTTC. It is translated as CASSPRGPVSYNEQFF.

This clone was found a few times. V is TRBV5-4 and J is TRBJ2-7; TRBD1 aligns across 7 bases. CDR3 length: 13 residues. Germline CDR1 is SGHNT and CDR2 is YYREEE (reference sequence). Trimming removed 1 base from V and 6 bases from J; junction bases left unmatched: 4. The CDR3 region has the DNA TGTGCCAGCAGCTTGCCCGGGGACAGCGAGCAGTACTTC. Protein: CASSLPGDSEQYF.

This rearrangement joins TRBV19 to TRBJ1-4; 7 nucleotides line up with TRBD1. This CDR3 has 16 residues. Germline CDR1 LNHDA, CDR2 SQIVND (reference sequence). J lost 7 bases, V lost 5 bases, and 13 bases had no gene match. The CDR3, as DNA: TGTGCCAGTAGTCACACCCCGCAGGGGGTCGGTGAAAAACTGTTTTTT. Translation: CASSHTPQGVGEKLFF. The full variable domain, with the rest looked up from reference TRBV19 and TRBJ1-4, is DGGITQSPKYLFRKEGQNVTLSCEQNLNHDAMYWYRQDPGQGLRLIYYSQIVNDFQKGDIAEGYSVSREKKESFPLTVTSAQKNPTAFYLCASSHTPQGVGEKLFFGSGTQLSVL.

This clone occurred once. The rearrangement uses TRBV2 and TRBJ1-2, with D possibly TRBD1 on 5 matching bases. Trimming removed 5 bases at V and 1 base at J, with 14 bases between. The V gene's germline CDR1 is SNHLY and CDR2 FYNNEI. The CDR3 extends over 15 amino acids. The CDR3 nucleotides are TGTGCCAGCAGTCAAAGACAGAATTATAACTATGGCTACACCTTC. Amino acids: CASSQRQNYNYGYTF.

The chain employs TRBV12-3 or TRBV12-4 and TRBJ1-2; the D gene is possibly TRBD1 (5 bases). CDR3 length: 12 amino acids. Trimming removed 6 bases at V and 5 bases at J, with 10 bases between. The CDR3 DNA reads TGTGCCAGCAGCGGGGGAACTTATGGCTACACCTTC. Amino acid sequence: CASSGGTYGYTF.

The chain recombines TRBV28 with TRBJ2-5; TRBD1 aligns across 10 bases. V shed 8 bases, J shed 3 bases, and the junction held 12 bases outside the gene matches. The CDR3 contains 16 residues. Germline CDR1 MDHEN, CDR2 SYDVKM. The CDR3 loop is CASDRDRGVTEETQYF. CDR3 nucleotide sequence: TGTGCCAGCGACCGGGACAGGGGTGTGACAGAAGAGACCCAGTACTTC.

The chain recombines TRBV29-1 with TRBJ2-5, with TRBD2 as a possible D gene (6 bases). The CDR3 length is 12 residues. Deletions cut 7 bases from V and 0 bases from J, with 9 bases between. Germline CDR1 is SQVTM and CDR2 is ANQGSEA. CDR3: CSGRDYQETQYF. CDR3 DNA: TGCAGCGGAAGGGACTACCAAGAGACCCAGTACTTC.

The J gene is TRBJ1-2, the V gene TRBV5-1; TRBD1 is a possible D gene (6 bases). Trimming took 4 bases from V and 3 from J, leaving 13 bases between them. Germline CDR1 SGHRS, CDR2 YFSETQ. The CDR3 contains 14 residues. CDR3 nucleotide sequence: TGCGCCAGCAGCCCCCACCCAGGGGACTATGGCTACACCTTC. This translates into CASSPHPGDYGYTF.

The chain combines TRBV4-1 with TRBJ2-3, with a possible D match to TRBD2 (6 bases). Germline values: CDR1 MGHRA, CDR2 YSYEKL. There are 16 residues in the CDR3. The V end was cut by 6 bases, the J end by 1 base, with 17 bases between. The CDR3 reads CASSLEGNGGTDTQYF. CDR3 DNA sequence: TGCGCCAGCAGTTTGGAGGGGAATGGGGGCACAGATACGCAGTATTTT.

This chain links TRBV6-5 with TRBJ2-7; TRBD1 might be the D (5 bases). Germline values: CDR1 MNHEY, CDR2 SVGAGI. V lost 0 bases and J lost 2, with 14 bases in between. The CDR3 runs 16 residues. CDR3 DNA: TGTGCCAGCAGTTACTCGATGTTAGGGGCCACCTACGAGCAGTACTTC. Amino acids: CASSYSMLGATYEQYF.